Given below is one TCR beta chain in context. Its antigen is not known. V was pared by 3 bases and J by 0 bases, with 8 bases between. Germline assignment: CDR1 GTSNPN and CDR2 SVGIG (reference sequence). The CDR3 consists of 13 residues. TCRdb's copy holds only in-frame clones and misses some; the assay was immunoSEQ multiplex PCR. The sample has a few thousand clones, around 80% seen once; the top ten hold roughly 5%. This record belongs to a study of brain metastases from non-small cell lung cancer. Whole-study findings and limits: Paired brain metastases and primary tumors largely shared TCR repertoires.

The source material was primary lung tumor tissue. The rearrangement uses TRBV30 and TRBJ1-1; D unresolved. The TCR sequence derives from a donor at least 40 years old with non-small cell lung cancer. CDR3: CAWRRRMNTEAFF. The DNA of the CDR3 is TGTGCCTGGAGACGGAGAATGAACACTGAAGCTTTCTTT.